This T cell receptor (beta chain) emerged from a study of T cell repertoires in cytomegalovirus infection. For the study at large: CMV infection plus the matching HLA type was flagged by public TCR beta signatures.

TCRdb independently ran MiXCR on the reads; one entry per CDR3 protein. In the table there are hundreds of thousands of distinct CDR3 sequences, about 30% of which are singletons. About this clonotype: Its matching antigen is unknown. Since a much larger clone is just one base distant, this may be a read error.

CDR3 length: 16 amino acids. The V end was cut by 5 bases, the J end by 1 base, with 16 bases between. Germline V gene lookup returns CDR1 SGHVS and CDR2 FNYEAQ. The sequencing here drew on cultured CD8+ T cells from PBMCs, taken from culture after CMV antigen stimulation. V and J are TRBV7-6 and TRBJ2-3, with D maybe TRBD2 (6 bases). The clonotype comes from a human donor in good health (CMV status not recorded). Some clones in this sample may be carry-over from other donors' samples. CDR3 protein: CASSGGVASGTDTQYF. The CDR3 DNA is TGTGCCAGCAGCGGAGGGGTGGCCTCCGGCACAGATACGCAGTATTTT.